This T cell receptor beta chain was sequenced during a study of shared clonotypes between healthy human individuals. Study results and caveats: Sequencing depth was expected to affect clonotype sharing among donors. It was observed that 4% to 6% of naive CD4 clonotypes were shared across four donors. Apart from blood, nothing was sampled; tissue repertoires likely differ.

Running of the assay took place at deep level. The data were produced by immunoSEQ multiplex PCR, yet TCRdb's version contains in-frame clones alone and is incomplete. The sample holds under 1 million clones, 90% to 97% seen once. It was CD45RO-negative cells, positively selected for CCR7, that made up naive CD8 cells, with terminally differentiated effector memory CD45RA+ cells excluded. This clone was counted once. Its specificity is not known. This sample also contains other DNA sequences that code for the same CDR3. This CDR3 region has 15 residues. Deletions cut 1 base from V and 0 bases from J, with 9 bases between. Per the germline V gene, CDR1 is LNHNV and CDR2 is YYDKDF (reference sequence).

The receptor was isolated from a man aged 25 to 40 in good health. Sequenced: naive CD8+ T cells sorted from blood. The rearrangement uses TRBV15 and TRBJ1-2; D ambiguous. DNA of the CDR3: TGTGCCACCAGCAGAGGGACCTCAGCTAACTATGGCTACACCTTC. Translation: CATSRGTSANYGYTF.